This T cell receptor beta chain was identified in a study of T cells after yellow fever vaccination. Regarding the study as a whole: Abundant clonotypes (contaminants from the bulk population) could be present in FACS-sorted repertoires.

One entry per CDR3 protein results from TCRdb running MiXCR on the 5' RACE reads. This table has some 500,000 distinct CDR3 sequences, less than 15% appearing once. As regards this clonotype: Its antigen remains unknown.

The specimen comprised PBMCs, sampled on the day of the yellow fever booster vaccination. The sequence was collected from a man aged 25 to 45 who received the YFV17D yellow fever vaccine.

DNA of the CDR3: TGTGCCACCCGAGTGGGGGAGTGGGGTAATGAGCAGTTCTTC. This codes for CATRVGEWGNEQFF. V is TRBV11-2 and J is TRBJ2-1, with D perhaps TRBD1 or TRBD2 (5 bases each). The CDR3 loop spans 14 amino acids. Germline CDR1 and CDR2: SGHAT and FQNNGV. Trimming took 10 bases from V and 7 from J, leaving 20 bases between them.